The present TCR beta chain was sequenced within a study of T cells in localized non-small cell lung cancer (dated by TCRdb to about 2020). For the study in its entirety: T cell repertoires of some 240 early-stage NSCLC patients were analyzed, with tumors being compared against uninvolved tumor-adjacent lungs. All 240 or so NSCLC patients in the cohort were treatment-naive and had localized lung tumors that were resected. A mean age of approximately 66 years was recorded for the NSCLC patients, of whom under 150 were male and more than 95 were female.

The immunoSEQ Assay was used to sequence TCR beta CDR3 regions from DNA. From the authors' description of their analysis: T cell density was computed as TCR beta template counts normalized to usable DNA estimated by amplifying housekeeping genes. Using the preseqR package, richness was estimated by extrapolating to 120,000 templates for tissue samples and 400,000 templates for PBMC samples. Clonality was calculated as one minus Pielou's evenness. Tissue-enriched TCRs were identified by differential abundance testing using productive amino-acid clonotypes, minimum total count 5 and alpha 0.1. The Jaccard Index and the Morisita Overlap Index were used to measure repertoire overlap between compartments. GLIPH grouped TCR beta CDR3s together with public tetramer-defined viral CDR3s, and a viral motif had to include at least three viral sequences and also show V-gene enrichment. TCRdb holds this immuneACCESS table with in-frame rearrangements only. Some clones are missing; in checked studies, unresolved V genes explain under half, and the rest has no known cause. That table supplies the V and J calls and clone size; D and trimming were determined from the DNA. This sample is represented by some 11,000 clones; more than 90% of them were singletons. About 13% of the sample is taken by the ten largest.

CDR1 and CDR2 were assigned from the germline V gene as SNHLY and FYNNEI. The CDR3 numbers 16 residues from cysteine through phenylalanine. Just the 48-base CDR3 DNA is kept, in frame starting at base 1. V and J are truncated by 3 bases and 2 bases respectively, leaving an intervening sequence of 16 bases. As to this clone: Its recognized antigen is unknown. No quality values exist for individual bases; no much larger clone is one base distant.

What the research found in general, with its limitations: Uninvolved tumor-adjacent lung showed the highest T cell clonality, higher than tumor, which suggests more focused antigenic responses in the adjacent lung. Since the design was exploratory, TCR variables were selected using unadjusted p-values with no false-discovery rate correction. Of the top 100 tumor clones, a median of approximately 60 were detected in paired uninvolved adjacent lung; over 25 were also among that lung's top 100. Multi-region tumor sequencing was not performed, so intratumor heterogeneity could not be excluded. Higher blood T cell density associated with longer overall survival, while higher adjacent-lung clonality associated with shorter survival.

At diagnosis, peripheral blood, uninvolved tumor-adjacent lung and tumor were collected and stored as a combination of fresh-frozen and FFPE material. Blood samples were analyzed as peripheral blood mononuclear cells for TCR repertoire profiling. This receptor was identified in a male donor aged 60 or older with stage III lung adenocarcinoma. The sequenced sample was peripheral blood, obtained before any cancer treatment. The rearranged segments are TRBV2 and TRBJ1-1; there is no confident call for the D gene. The nucleotide sequence reads as follows: TGTGCCAGCAGTGACCCTCCTGGACGGAGCAACACTGAAGCTTTCTTT. The encoded protein is CASSDPPGRSNTEAFF.